Detailed here is one TCR beta chain. Germline V CDR1 and CDR2: SGHVS, FQNEAQ. This CDR3 is 16 amino acids long. The J segment lost 1 base and the V segment lost 0 bases, leaving 1 base of the junction unmatched. The data are from a study of blood T cell repertoires in COVID-19. Sequencing was performed with immunoSEQ multiplex PCR; in TCRdb, only in-frame clones are kept and a portion is missing. Of about 300,000 clones in the sample, around 87% were seen once. This sequence joins TRBV7-8 and TRBJ2-2; 8 bases agree with TRBD1. Material for sequencing was peripheral blood. The receptor was derived from a man between 65 and 79 years old with acute or convalescent COVID-19. DNA for the CDR3: TGTGCCAGCAGCTTAGCGGGACAGGTGAACACCGGGGAGCTGTTTTTT. It encodes CASSLAGQVNTGELFF.